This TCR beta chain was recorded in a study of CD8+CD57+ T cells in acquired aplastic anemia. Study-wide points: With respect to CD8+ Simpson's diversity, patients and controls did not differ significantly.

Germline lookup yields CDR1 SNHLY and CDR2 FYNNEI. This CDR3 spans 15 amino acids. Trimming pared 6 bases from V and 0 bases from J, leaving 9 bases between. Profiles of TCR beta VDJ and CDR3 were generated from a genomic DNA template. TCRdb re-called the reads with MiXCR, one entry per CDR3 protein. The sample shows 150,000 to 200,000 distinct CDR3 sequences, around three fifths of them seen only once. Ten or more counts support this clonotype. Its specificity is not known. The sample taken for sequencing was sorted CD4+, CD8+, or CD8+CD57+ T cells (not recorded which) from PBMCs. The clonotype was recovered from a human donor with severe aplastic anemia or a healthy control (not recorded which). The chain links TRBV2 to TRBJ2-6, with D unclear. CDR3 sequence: CASSHDISGANVLTF. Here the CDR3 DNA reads TGTGCCAGCAGCCACGACATCTCTGGGGCCAACGTCCTGACTTTC.